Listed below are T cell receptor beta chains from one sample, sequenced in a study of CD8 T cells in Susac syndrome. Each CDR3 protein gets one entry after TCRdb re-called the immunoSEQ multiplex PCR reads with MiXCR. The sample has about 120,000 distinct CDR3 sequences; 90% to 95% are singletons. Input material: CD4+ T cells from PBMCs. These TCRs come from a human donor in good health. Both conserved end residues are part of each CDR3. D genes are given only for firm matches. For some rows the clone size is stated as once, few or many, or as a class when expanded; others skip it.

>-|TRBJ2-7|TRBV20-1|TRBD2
TGCAGTGCTAGGGGCGAAGCGGGAGTGTTTGAGCAGTACTTC
CSARGEAGVFEQYF
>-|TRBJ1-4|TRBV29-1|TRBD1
TGCAGCGCCACAGGGGCAACTAATGAAAAACTGTTTTTT
CSATGATNEKLFF
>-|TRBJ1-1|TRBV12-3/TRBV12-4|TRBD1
TGTGCCAGCAGTTTCTACCAGGGGGCCCGTGAGGCTTTCTTT
CASSFYQGAREAFF
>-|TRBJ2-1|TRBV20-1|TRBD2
TGCAGTGCCACCGGGACTAGCGAGTACAATGAGCAGTTCTTC
CSATGTSEYNEQFF
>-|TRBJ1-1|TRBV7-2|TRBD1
TGTGCCAGCAGCCCAGGGGACAGGTTTGAAGCTTTCTTT
CASSPGDRFEAFF
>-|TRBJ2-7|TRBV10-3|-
TGTGCCATCAGTGAGTCCACGTACGAGCAGTACTTC
CAISESTYEQYF
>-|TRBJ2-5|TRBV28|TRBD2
TGTGCCAGCAGTTTACCGGCGGGACTACAAGAGACCCAGTACTTC
CASSLPAGLQETQYF
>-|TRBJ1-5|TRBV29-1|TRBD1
TGCAGCGTTGAAGATAGAGGGACAGGGGGCGATCAGCCCCAGCATTTT
CSVEDRGTGGDQPQHF
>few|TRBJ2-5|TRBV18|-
TGTGCCAGCTCACCAGGGGGGCAAGAGACCCAGTACTTC
CASSPGGQETQYF
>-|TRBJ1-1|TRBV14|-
TGTGCCAGCAGCCAAGATTTTTGGGGAATTGAAGCTTTCTTT
CASSQDFWGIEAFF
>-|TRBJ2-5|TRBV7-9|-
TGTGCCAGCAGCTTAGGACAGGCTTTCGGGGAGACCCAGTACTTC
CASSLGQAFGETQYF
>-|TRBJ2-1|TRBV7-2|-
TGTGCCAGCAGCTTAGGGGGTAGTCTCTCCTACAATGAGCAGTTCTTC
CASSLGGSLSYNEQFF
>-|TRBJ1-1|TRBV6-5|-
TGTGCCAGCAGTAAAACCTTCGGGACTGAAGCTTTCTTT
CASSKTFGTEAFF
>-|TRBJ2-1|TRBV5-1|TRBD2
TGCGCCAGCAGCTCTGTCCCGGGACTAGCGGGAGGGCCCTATGAGCAGTTCTTC
CASSSVPGLAGGPYEQFF
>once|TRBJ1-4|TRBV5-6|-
TGTGCCAGCAGCTGGGGATGGGCAACTAATGAAAAACTGTTTTTT
CASSWGWATNEKLFF
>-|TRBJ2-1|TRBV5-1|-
TGCGCCAGCAGCTTGGGACTCCTACCTCCCAAGGATGAGCAGTTCTTC
CASSLGLLPPKDEQFF
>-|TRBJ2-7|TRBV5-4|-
TGTGCCAGCAGCTTGGGAGGTACCACATGGAACTTGAAGCAGTACTTC
CASSLGGTTWNLKQYF
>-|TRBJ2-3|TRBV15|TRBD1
TGTGCCACCAGTAGCCCCAAGGGACAGGCCTTCATGAATACGCAGTATTTT
CATSSPKGQAFMNTQYF
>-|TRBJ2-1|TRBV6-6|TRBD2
TGTGCCAGCAGCCCGGGGACTAGCTATCTCAATGAGCAGTTCTTC
CASSPGTSYLNEQFF
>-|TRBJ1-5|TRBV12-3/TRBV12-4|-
TGTGCCAGCAGTTTTTTGAGGACTGGCCAGCCCCAGCATTTT
CASSFLRTGQPQHF
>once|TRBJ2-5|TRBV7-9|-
TGTGCCAGCAGCTTAGCCCCCGGCGCGGGACTAGAGACCCAGTACTTC
CASSLAPGAGLETQYF
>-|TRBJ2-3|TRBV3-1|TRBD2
TGTGCCAGCAGCCAATTCATAGCGGGAGGGCTAGATACGCAGTATTTT
CASSQFIAGGLDTQYF
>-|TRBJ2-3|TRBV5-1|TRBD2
TGCGCCAGCAGCTCACTAGCGGGAGCCCCAGATACGCAGTATTTT
CASSSLAGAPDTQYF
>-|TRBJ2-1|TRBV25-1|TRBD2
TGTGCCAGCAGTGAAAGTTGGGCTAGCGGGACCTACAATGAGCAGTTCTTC
CASSESWASGTYNEQFF
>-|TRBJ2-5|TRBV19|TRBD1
TGTGCCAGCCAGGGGGAAGGAGAGACCCAGTACTTC
CASQGEGETQYF
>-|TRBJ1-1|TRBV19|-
TGTGCCAGTAGTATAGATCAAGGGGGGGCGAACACTGAAGCTTTCTTT
CASSIDQGGANTEAFF
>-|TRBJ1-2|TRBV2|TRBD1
TGTGCCAGCAGTTCCCAGGGGGCTAACTATGGCTACACCTTC
CASSSQGANYGYTF
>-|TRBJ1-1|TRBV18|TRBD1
TGTGCCAGCTCACCGCCGGGACAGGAAGACACTGAAGCTTTCTTT
CASSPPGQEDTEAFF
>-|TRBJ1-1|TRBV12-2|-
TGTGCAAGTCGCTTAGATACGTCCAGCGCTGAAGCTTTCTTT
CASRLDTSSAEAFF
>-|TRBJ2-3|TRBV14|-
TGTGCCAGCAGCCAAGATGTCATCGTAGGCACAGATACGCAGTATTTT
CASSQDVIVGTDTQYF
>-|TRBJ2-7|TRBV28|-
TGTGCCAGCAGTTTATTATCCGGGGTGAGCTACGAGCAGTACTTC
CASSLLSGVSYEQYF
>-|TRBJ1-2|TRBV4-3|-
TGCGCCAGCAGCCAAGATCAAAGGGGAGTCTACACCTTC
CASSQDQRGVYTF
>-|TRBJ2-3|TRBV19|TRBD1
TGTGCCACTAGCCCACAGGGGCTTAGCACAGATACGCAGTATTTT
CATSPQGLSTDTQYF